These T cell receptor beta chains were read from a single sample in a study of T cell repertoires in cytomegalovirus infection. TCRdb re-called the reads with MiXCR, one entry per CDR3 protein. The data contain nearly 450,000 distinct CDR3 sequences, roughly 31% of them seen just once; the ten biggest clones take up roughly 13%. The sample was PBMCs. The origin of the receptors is a human donor in good health (CMV status not recorded). Some clones in this sample may be carry-over from other donors' samples. Both conserved end residues are part of each CDR3. The D gene is left open where the match is weak. Size is stated for part of the rows, as once, few or many counts, or as a class when the clone is expanded.

D	size	V	J	CDR3	DNA
TRBD2	.	TRBV4-2	TRBJ2-7	CASSQAPLGAGGPAEQYF	TGTGCCAGCAGCCAAGCCCCTCTGGGAGCGGGGGGGCCTGCGGAGCAGTACTTC
.	few	TRBV6-1	TRBJ1-1	CASSSMGGYAFF	TGTGCCAGCAGTAGTATGGGGGGGTATGCTTTCTTT
.	few	TRBV7-9	TRBJ2-1	CASSLAVYNEQFF	TGTGCCAGCAGCTTAGCCGTATACAATGAGCAGTTCTTC
.	.	TRBV4-2	TRBJ1-4	CASSQDTAATNEKLFF	TGTGCCAGCAGCCAAGATACGGCCGCAACTAATGAAAAACTGTTTTTT
TRBD1	few	TRBV24-1	TRBJ2-1	CATSDPGQGYNEQFF	TGTGCCACCAGTGATCCGGGACAGGGGTACAATGAGCAGTTCTTC
.	.	TRBV5-1	TRBJ1-4	CASSRNPDSATNEKLFF	TGCGCCAGCAGCCGAAACCCGGACAGTGCAACTAATGAAAAACTGTTTTTT
.	.	TRBV7-2	TRBJ1-1	CASSSRLQGREAFF	TGTGCCAGCAGCTCCAGGCTACAGGGTAGGGAAGCTTTCTTT
.	.	TRBV5-4	TRBJ2-5	CASSRDFGQETQYF	TGTGCCAGCAGCCGGGACTTTGGGCAAGAGACCCAGTACTTC
TRBD1	.	TRBV6-1	TRBJ1-1	CASSEGQGRLRAFF	TGTGCCAGCAGTGAAGGACAGGGGCGTTTAAGAGCTTTCTTT
.	.	TRBV6-6	TRBJ1-6	CASRGPEAGDINSPLHF	TGTGCCAGCAGGGGGCCCGAGGCAGGGGATATTAATTCACCCCTCCACTTT
TRBD1	few	TRBV20-1	TRBJ1-2	CSARTDRGRDGYTF	TGCAGTGCAAGGACCGACAGGGGGCGCGATGGCTACACCTTC
.	few	TRBV20-1	TRBJ1-4	CSAIPSNGATNEKLFF	TGCAGTGCTATCCCATCCAACGGGGCAACTAATGAAAAACTGTTTTTT
TRBD2	.	TRBV24-1	TRBJ2-5	CATSDRTSGGLETQYF	TGTGCCACCAGTGATCGGACTAGCGGGGGGTTGGAGACCCAGTACTTC
TRBD1	many	TRBV19	TRBJ2-5	CASSDYGTVKETQYF	TGTGCCAGTAGCGATTATGGGACAGTTAAAGAGACCCAGTACTTC
.	.	TRBV20-1	TRBJ1-2	CSARAGGDSFGYTF	TGCAGTGCTAGAGCTGGGGGGGATTCGTTTGGCTACACCTTC
.	many	TRBV12-3/TRBV12-4	TRBJ2-5	CASTQGMRSVFETQYF	TGTGCCAGCACCCAGGGAATGCGGTCAGTTTTTGAGACCCAGTACTTC
TRBD2	.	TRBV20-1	TRBJ2-7	CSARRPGLAGVYEQYF	TGCAGTGCTAGAAGGCCCGGACTAGCGGGGGTGTACGAGCAGTACTTC
.	many	TRBV7-2	TRBJ2-2	CASSWSRSGELFF	TGTGCCAGCAGCTGGTCTAGGAGCGGGGAGCTGTTTTTT
.	.	TRBV2	TRBJ1-5	CDSSEDLYSNQPQHF	TGTGACAGCAGTGAAGACCTTTACAGCAATCAGCCCCAGCATTTT
TRBD1	.	TRBV5-4	TRBJ1-2	CASNLGPGQGFGHGYTF	TGTGCCAGCAACCTCGGTCCCGGACAGGGTTTCGGGCATGGCTACACCTTC
.	.	TRBV3-1	TRBJ2-5	CASSPTKGSQTQYF	TGTGCCAGCAGCCCCACGAAGGGGAGCCAGACCCAGTACTTC
TRBD1	many	TRBV6-5	TRBJ2-1	CASSTPGGPSYNEQFF	TGTGCCAGCAGCACGCCAGGGGGCCCCTCCTACAATGAGCAGTTCTTC
.	.	TRBV6-2/TRBV6-3	TRBJ2-7	CASSPGTSPYEQYF	TGTGCCAGCAGTCCCGGGACTTCACCCTACGAGCAGTACTTC
.	.	TRBV20-1	TRBJ2-7	CSARDEGPAEQYF	TGCAGTGCTAGGGACGAAGGTCCCGCCGAGCAGTACTTC
.	.	TRBV19	TRBJ1-6	CASRDSSNSPLHF	TGTGCCAGTAGGGACAGTTCCAATTCACCCCTCCACTTT
.	.	TRBV12-3/TRBV12-4	TRBJ1-5	CASTLGGRNQPQHF	TGTGCCAGCACCCTTGGGGGTCGCAATCAGCCCCAGCATTTT
.	many	TRBV7-8	TRBJ1-2	CASSLAGVSGYTF	TGTGCCAGCAGCTTAGCGGGGGTCTCTGGCTACACCTTC
TRBD1	.	TRBV19	TRBJ1-1	CASSPSQGRMAEAFF	TGTGCCAGTAGTCCTTCACAGGGGAGGATGGCTGAAGCTTTCTTT
.	few	TRBV3-1	TRBJ2-1	CASSQDVISYNEQFF	TGTGCCAGCAGCCAAGATGTAATCTCCTACAATGAGCAGTTCTTC
.	many	TRBV7-6	TRBJ2-3	CASSARGLGTDTQYF	TGTGCCAGCAGCGCCCGGGGTCTGGGCACAGATACGCAGTATTTT
.	once	TRBV2	TRBJ1-1	CASSELRPSALEYTEAFF	TGTGCCAGCAGTGAGCTTCGACCTTCTGCCCTCGAGTACACTGAAGCTTTCTTT
.	.	TRBV6-1	TRBJ2-4	CASSGPDPPTGWKKSKNIQYF	TGTGCCAGCAGCGGACCTGACCCCCCGACGGGCTGGAAAAAATCCAAAAACATTCAGTACTTC
TRBD2	.	TRBV10-3	TRBJ2-7	CAISEGLAGGSLAYEQYF	TGTGCCATCAGTGAAGGACTAGCGGGGGGCTCACTCGCCTACGAGCAGTACTTC
TRBD1	few	TRBV5-6	TRBJ1-2	CASSYDRANYGYTF	TGTGCCAGCAGCTACGACAGGGCTAACTATGGCTACACCTTC
TRBD1	many	TRBV12-3/TRBV12-4	TRBJ1-5	CASSSGQGDRQPQHF	TGTGCCAGCAGCTCCGGACAGGGGGATAGACAGCCCCAGCATTTT
.	few	TRBV6-5	TRBJ1-6	CASSYEGREINSPLHF	TGTGCCAGCAGTTACGAGGGGCGTGAAATTAATTCACCCCTCCACTTT
.	.	TRBV14	TRBJ1-6	CASSQGGGGIRSPLHF	TGTGCCAGCAGCCAAGGTGGGGGCGGAATTCGTTCACCCCTCCACTTT
TRBD1	.	TRBV27	TRBJ2-4	CASSPGTGIWSGAVNIQYF	TGTGCCAGCAGTCCCGGGACAGGGATATGGAGTGGGGCAGTAAACATTCAGTACTTC
TRBD1	few	TRBV7-2	TRBJ2-5	CASSRRQGPETQYF	TGTGCCAGCAGCCGTAGACAGGGGCCGGAGACCCAGTACTTC
TRBD1	.	TRBV7-8	TRBJ2-7	CASSTTGVIYEQYF	TGTGCCAGCAGCACGACAGGGGTCATCTACGAGCAGTACTTC
.	.	TRBV6-2/TRBV6-3	TRBJ1-2	CSSSYGAGYTF	TGTTCCAGCAGTTATGGGGCAGGCTACACCTTC
TRBD2	few	TRBV6-1	TRBJ2-7	CATLPGGYEQYF	TGTGCCACACTCCCGGGGGGATACGAGCAGTACTTC
TRBD1	few	TRBV11-2	TRBJ1-6	CASSLQRRDSPQDSPLHF	TGTGCCAGCAGCTTACAAAGAAGGGACAGTCCTCAAGATTCACCCCTCCACTTT
.	.	TRBV13	TRBJ2-5	CASSRKAGLETQYF	TGCGCCAGCAGCAGGAAGGCGGGCCTGGAGACCCAGTACTTC
TRBD2	.	TRBV20-1	TRBJ2-7	CSATGTSLYF	TGCAGTGCTACCGGGACTAGTCTGTACTTC
.	.	TRBV11-3	TRBJ2-2	CASSSEAPGELFF	TGTGCCAGCAGCTCCGAGGCTCCCGGGGAGCTGTTTTTT
.	few	TRBV28	TRBJ2-1	CASSPRNNEQFF	TGTGCCAGCAGCCCCCGGAACAATGAGCAGTTCTTC
TRBD2	many	TRBV4-1	TRBJ2-7	CASSQGEGDYEQYF	TGCGCCAGCAGCCAAGGGGAGGGCGACTACGAGCAGTACTTC
TRBD1	.	TRBV20-1	TRBJ1-5	CSATDEGTGVSNQPQHF	TGCAGTGCTACCGACGAAGGGACAGGGGTTAGCAATCAGCCCCAGCATTTT
TRBD2	.	TRBV4-1	TRBJ2-7	CASSPMEKAGVINEQYF	TGCGCCAGCAGCCCCATGGAAAAAGCGGGGGTGATCAACGAGCAGTACTTC
.	.	TRBV6-2/TRBV6-3	TRBJ1-5	CASSRRQEGGQPQHF	TGTGCCAGCAGCCGAAGACAGGAGGGAGGCCAGCCCCAGCATTTT
TRBD2	few	TRBV7-6	TRBJ2-3	CASSWGLAGGPDTQYF	TGTGCCAGCAGCTGGGGACTAGCGGGGGGACCAGATACGCAGTATTTT
.	many	TRBV7-4	TRBJ2-7	CASSLSGNYEQYF	TGTGCCAGCAGCCTTTCGGGGAACTACGAGCAGTACTTC
.	.	TRBV4-1	TRBJ2-7	CASSHRDGLYEQYF	TGCGCCAGCAGCCATCGAGACGGACTCTACGAGCAGTACTTC
.	many	TRBV7-9	TRBJ1-2	CASSLAQASGLSGYTF	TGTGCCAGCAGCTTAGCTCAAGCCTCGGGACTCTCTGGCTACACCTTC